Below are 31 T cell receptor beta chains sequenced from a single sample in a study of siplizumab effects on memory and regulatory T cells. The table came from immunoSEQ multiplex PCR; TCRdb's copy has only in-frame clones and leaves some out. The table includes roughly 100,000 clones, roughly 97% detected once. Specimen: naive CD4+ T cells sorted from blood. The receptors stem from a human donor in good health.

The chain links TRBV7-7 to TRBJ2-2; possibly TRBD1 for D (5 bases). CDR1 and CDR2 (germline): SSHAT, FNYEAQ (reference sequence). V was pared by 1 base and J by 5 bases, with 11 bases between. The CDR3 runs 15 residues. The CDR3 DNA follows: TGTGCCAGCAGCTTAGTGACAGTCACAACCGGGGAGCTGTTTTTT. This sequence encodes CASSLVTVTTGELFF.

V usage is TRBV7-6 and J usage is TRBJ1-1; TRBD1 aligns across 8 bases. J was trimmed by 0 bases and V by 3 bases; bases with no gene match: 6. The CDR3 sequence is 16 residues long. The germline V gene has CDR1 SGHVS and CDR2 FNYEAQ. The CDR3 sequence is CASSLLAGQVNTEAFF. CDR3 DNA sequence: TGTGCCAGCAGCTTGTTGGCGGGACAGGTGAACACTGAAGCTTTCTTT.

The chain joins TRBV7-2 to TRBJ2-5; 12 bases map to TRBD2. After removal of 5 bases from V and 4 bases from J, the junction contained 5 bases not matched to a gene. Germline CDR1 is SGHTA and CDR2 is FQGNSA. The CDR3 runs 15 residues. CDR3 protein: CASSKLAGGRETQYF. CDR3 in DNA: TGTGCCAGCAGCAAACTAGCGGGGGGAAGAGAGACCCAGTACTTC.

This chain joins TRBV9 and TRBJ2-5; no reliable D call. Germline V gene lookup returns CDR1 SGDLS and CDR2 YYNGEE. The V end was cut by 0 bases, the J end by 3 bases, with 9 bases between. The CDR3 contains 14 residues. The chain's CDR3 is CASSVGISEETQYF. The CDR3 DNA follows: TGTGCCAGCAGCGTAGGGATATCGGAAGAGACCCAGTACTTC.

The chain uses TRBV7-2 and TRBJ1-5, with TRBD1 as a possible D gene (6 bases). V gave up 5 bases and J gave up 11 bases, with 19 bases separating them. The CDR3 length is 14 residues. The germline gives CDR1 SGHTA, CDR2 FQGNSA. CDR3 DNA: TGTGCCAGCAGCCCAAAGACAGGTGTTATGACCCAGCATTTT. This sequence encodes CASSPKTGVMTQHF.

The V gene is TRBV11-3, the J gene TRBJ2-7; D not resolved. Between the trimmed V and J ends, which lost 5 bases and 0 bases, there was a span of 17 bases. From germline, CDR1 is SGHNT and CDR2 YENEEA. The CDR3 is made up of 16 amino acids. The CDR3: CASSPRPDRDSYEQYF. Here the CDR3 DNA reads TGTGCCAGCAGCCCGAGACCCGATAGAGACTCCTACGAGCAGTACTTC.

The chain has TRBV15 and TRBJ2-5; the match to TRBD2 covers 10 bases. Germline-derived CDR1 and CDR2 are LNHNV and YYDKDF (reference sequence). The V gene end was trimmed by 0 bases and the J gene end by 5 bases; junction bases not matched to a gene: 9. CDR3 length equals 17 residues. As DNA, the CDR3 is TGTGCCACCAGCAGAGATGGTTTAGCGGGGGGCGAGGAGACCCAGTACTTC. Protein: CATSRDGLAGGEETQYF.

CDR3 sequence (DNA): TGTGCCACCCGGGACAGCCTAATGAACACTGAAGCTTTCTTT. Its translation is CATRDSLMNTEAFF. The V and J genes are TRBV6-1 and TRBJ1-1, with 7 positions matching TRBD1. The CDR3 has 14 amino acids. From germline, CDR1 is MNHNS and CDR2 SASEGT. J gave up 0 bases and V 10 bases, and 8 bases lay outside the gene matches.

This chain connects TRBV28 to TRBJ2-3, with a tentative D call TRBD1 (5 bases). The V and J ends lost 2 bases and 3 bases respectively, with 9 bases between them. Germline CDR1 reads MDHEN; CDR2 reads SYDVKM. The CDR3 runs to 14 residues. The CDR3 coding sequence is TGTGCCAGCAGTTTAGTCAGGGAAACAGATACGCAGTATTTT. Its protein is CASSLVRETDTQYF.

The rearrangement links TRBV28 to TRBJ1-1; D not resolved. This CDR3 contains 11 residues. Germline loops: CDR1 MDHEN, CDR2 SYDVKM. Between the trimmed V and J ends, which lost 6 bases and 7 bases, there was a span of 9 bases. The CDR3 coding sequence is TGTGCCAGCAGCCTATCGAGTGAAGCTTTCTTT. This translates into CASSLSSEAFF.

This sequence joins TRBV7-3 and TRBJ2-5; 10 bases align to TRBD2. CDR3 size: 16 residues. From germline, CDR1 is SGHTA and CDR2 FQGTGA. The trim removed 2 bases at V and 1 base at J, leaving 4 bases unmatched. The CDR3 loop reads CASSLLAGGPQETQYF. The CDR3 DNA follows: TGTGCCAGCAGCTTATTAGCGGGGGGACCCCAAGAGACCCAGTACTTC.

In DNA form, the CDR3 reads TGTGCCAGCAGTTCTACAGGGGAAGGCTACACCTTC. Residues: CASSSTGEGYTF. The V call is TRBV28, the J call TRBJ1-2; the match to TRBD1 covers 7 bases. CDR3 length: 12 amino acids. J was trimmed by 8 bases and V by 4 bases; bases with no gene match: 4. The V gene's germline CDR1 is MDHEN and CDR2 SYDVKM.

The chain combines TRBV2 with TRBJ1-2; unclear D gene. Germline loops: CDR1 SNHLY, CDR2 FYNNEI. The CDR3 spans 13 residues. Trimming cost V 11 bases and J 2 bases, with 15 bases left between them. CDR3 bases: TGTGCCGACGTACGGGGAACCAACTATGGCTACACCTTC. This encodes CADVRGTNYGYTF.

The V and J genes are TRBV7-6 and TRBJ2-1; TRBD1 matches 9 bases. Germline CDR1 SGHVS, CDR2 FNYEAQ. V shed 3 bases and J 7 bases; nucleotides not matched to a gene: 13. The CDR3 extends over 17 amino acids. DNA for the CDR3: TGTGCCAGCAGCTTCCGGGACAGGGTCAGGGGTGGGAATGAGCAGTTCTTC. Translation: CASSFRDRVRGGNEQFF.

This chain links TRBV28 with TRBJ1-1; no clear D gene. CDR3 length: 15 amino acids. V lost 5 bases, J lost 4 bases, and 17 bases lay in between. Germline loops: CDR1 MDHEN, CDR2 SYDVKM. The CDR3 spells CASSPPRGAGTEAFF. CDR3 DNA: TGTGCCAGCAGTCCACCCCGGGGAGCGGGCACTGAAGCTTTCTTT.

The chain recombines TRBV2 with TRBJ2-5, with 8 bases aligning to TRBD1. V dropped 5 bases and J dropped 1; count of bases not matched to a gene: 6. Germline V gives CDR1 SNHLY, CDR2 FYNNEI. The CDR3 loop spans 15 amino acids. The CDR3 DNA follows: TGTGCCAGCAGTCCCAGGGGGCCCACCCAAGAGACCCAGTACTTC. It is translated as CASSPRGPTQETQYF.

The J gene is TRBJ2-5, the V gene TRBV5-1, with a possible D match to TRBD1 (5 bases). The CDR3 has 14 amino acids. The germline CDR1 and CDR2 sequences are SGHRS and YFSETQ. The V gene lost 2 bases and the J gene lost 4 bases, with 12 bases spanning the gap. Here the CDR3 reads CASSLAGNGETQYF. The CDR3 region has the DNA TGCGCCAGCAGCTTAGCAGGGAATGGAGAGACCCAGTACTTC.

The count of this clone is one. The rearrangement uses TRBV6-1 and TRBJ1-1; no firm D call. The CDR3 has 12 amino acids. Germline CDR1 and CDR2: MNHNS and SASEGT. Trimming took off 7 bases at V and 1 base at J, with 7 bases between the two ends. CDR3: CASTKGNTEAFF. The CDR3 bases are TGTGCCAGCACGAAGGGGAACACTGAAGCTTTCTTT.

The chain's CDR3 is CASSLGDRGISPLHF. For the CDR3, the DNA is TGTGCCAGCAGCTTAGGGGACAGGGGGATTTCACCCCTCCACTTT. V is TRBV7-9 and J is TRBJ1-6, with 11 bases that match TRBD1. The CDR3 loop spans 15 amino acids. Unmatched junction bases numbered 2, after V lost 1 base and J lost 9 bases. Germline CDR1 reads SEHNR; CDR2 reads FQNEAQ (reference sequence).

This chain joins TRBV4-3 and TRBJ1-2; D possibly corresponds to TRBD1 (5 bases). The V gene's germline CDR1 is LGHNA and CDR2 YSLEER. The CDR3 is made up of 14 amino acids. Trimming shortened V by 1 base and J by 8 bases, and 14 bases separated the two germline ends. CDR3 DNA: TGCGCCAGCAGCCAAGGAACAAGAGGGGACGGCTACACCTTC. Encoded protein: CASSQGTRGDGYTF.

This sequence joins TRBV5-1 and TRBJ2-3, with 11 bases lining up with TRBD2. This CDR3 region has 14 residues. V was pared by 2 bases and J by 5 bases, with 1 base of the junction left unmatched. CDR1 is SGHRS, CDR2 YFSETQ, per germline. The CDR3 region is CASSLLAGEDTQYF. The CDR3 nucleotides read TGCGCCAGCAGCTTACTAGCGGGGGAAGATACGCAGTATTTT.

The rearrangement uses TRBV19 and TRBJ1-1; no firm D call. The V gene's germline CDR1 is LNHDA and CDR2 SQIVND (reference sequence). CDR3 length: 11 residues. Trimming removed 7 bases from V and 4 bases from J, with 7 bases in between. The CDR3 reads CASIRTTEAFF. The CDR3 bases are TGTGCCAGTATCAGGACCACTGAAGCTTTCTTT. The full variable domain, in which reference TRBV19 and TRBJ1-1 provide the parts outside the CDR3, is DGGITQSPKYLFRKEGQNVTLSCEQNLNHDAMYWYRQDPGQGLRLIYYSQIVNDFQKGDIAEGYSVSREKKESFPLTVTSAQKNPTAFYLCASIRTTEAFFGQGTRLTVV.

The rearrangement links TRBV7-2 to TRBJ2-1; 11 positions match TRBD2. Germline CDR1 is SGHTA and CDR2 is FQGNSA. The CDR3 runs to 17 residues. V lost 1 base to trimming and J lost 7 bases; unmatched junction nucleotides: 9. DNA for the CDR3: TGTGCCAGCAGCTTAGGAGGCCTAGCGGGGGGCGGTAATGAGCAGTTCTTC. Translating gives CASSLGGLAGGGNEQFF.

The chain links TRBV28 to TRBJ2-3; D perhaps matches TRBD2 (6 bases). From germline, CDR1 is MDHEN and CDR2 SYDVKM. Trimming took off 5 bases at V and 2 bases at J, with 20 bases between the two ends. The CDR3 sequence is 17 residues long. The CDR3 here is CASSRLGGRGYTDTQYF. For the CDR3, the DNA is TGTGCCAGCAGTCGCCTCGGGGGTCGGGGCTACACAGATACGCAGTATTTT.

The rearrangement joins TRBV11-2 to TRBJ1-5; D is undetermined. This CDR3 comprises 13 residues. Trimming took off 6 bases at V and 4 bases at J, with 10 bases between the two ends. Germline CDR1 and CDR2: SGHAT and FQNNGV. CDR3 in amino acids: CASRSKDNQPQHF. The CDR3 DNA is TGTGCCAGCAGAAGTAAGGATAATCAGCCCCAGCATTTT.

The table lists this clone with a count of one. The chain links TRBV4-1 to TRBJ1-2; 8 bases align to TRBD1. The CDR3 has 16 amino acids. Looked up from germline, CDR1 is MGHRA and CDR2 is YSYEKL. After removal of 3 bases from V and 3 bases from J, the junction contained 9 bases not matched to a gene. CDR3 region: CASSHRGQRGDYGYTF. The CDR3, as DNA: TGCGCCAGCAGCCACAGGGGGCAACGGGGGGACTATGGCTACACCTTC.

The chain recombines TRBV5-5 with TRBJ2-4, with D possibly being TRBD1 or TRBD2 (5 bases each). Trimming took 4 bases from V and 0 from J, leaving 17 bases between them. The CDR3 has 17 residues. Germline CDR1 is SGHKS and CDR2 is YYEKEE (reference sequence). The CDR3 reads CASSNEGRTIAKNIQYF. In DNA, the CDR3 is TGTGCCAGCAGCAATGAGGGACGGACGATAGCCAAAAACATTCAGTACTTC.

The gene calls are TRBV5-1 and TRBJ2-7; TRBD1 might be the D (6 bases). The CDR3 has 16 residues. V dropped 0 bases and J dropped 4 bases, with 17 bases sitting between them. Germline V gives CDR1 SGHRS, CDR2 YFSETQ. CDR3 nucleotide sequence: TGCGCCAGCAGCTTGGGTCAAAATACAGGGTTATACGAGCAGTACTTC. It translates to CASSLGQNTGLYEQYF.

This chain uses TRBV27 with TRBJ1-5, with no clear D. CDR3 size: 15 residues. V was cut by 2 bases and J by 6 bases, with 14 bases left in between. The germline gives CDR1 MNHEY, CDR2 SMNVEV (reference sequence). CDR3 sequence: CASSLGFGRIQPQHF. The CDR3 nucleotides are TGTGCCAGCAGTTTAGGGTTCGGCCGAATTCAGCCCCAGCATTTT.

The V call is TRBV7-9, the J call TRBJ2-5, with D unresolved. Trimming removed 1 base at V and 0 bases at J, with 9 bases between. There are 15 residues in the CDR3. Germline V gene data show CDR1 as SEHNR and CDR2 as FQNEAQ (reference sequence). The CDR3 bases are TGTGCCAGCAGCTTAGATAGGGTCCACCAAGAGACCCAGTACTTC. It translates to CASSLDRVHQETQYF.

The J gene is TRBJ2-3, the V gene TRBV15, with D unresolved. There are 16 residues in the CDR3. Germline values: CDR1 LNHNV, CDR2 YYDKDF (reference sequence). Trimming took 0 bases from V and 1 from J, leaving 11 bases between them. CDR3 DNA: TGTGCCACCAGCAGAGATGCGGTCCCTCGCACAGATACGCAGTATTTT. Amino acids: CATSRDAVPRTDTQYF. Supplemented by reference TRBV15 and TRBJ2-3, the full variable domain reads DAMVIQNPRYQVTQFGKPVTLSCSQTLNHNVMYWYQQKSSQAPKLLFHYYDKDFNNEADTPDNFQSRRPNTSFCFLDIRSPGLGDTAMYLCATSRDAVPRTDTQYFGPGTRLTVL.